This is a list of T cell receptor beta chains from one sample in a study of cytomegalovirus exposure and HLA in healthy donors. TCRdb keeps only in-frame clones here, not all; method: immunoSEQ multiplex PCR. This table holds 60,000 to 90,000 clones, 55% to 80% found once. The source material was PBMCs. The receptors shown here come from a man aged 40-50 years in good health and CMV-seropositive. Each CDR3 is given without its conserved first and last residue. The D gene is left open where the match is weak. A row's size may be missing; if present it is once, few, many or a size class.

TRBJ1-1 NA TRBV27 TRBD1 ASSLQGARVNTEAF
TRBJ1-5 NA TRBV19 NA ASRPGWGGNQPQH
TRBJ2-1 few TRBV7-9 TRBD2 ASRRSGRPRFEQF
TRBJ2-7 NA TRBV18 TRBD2 ASSQARQGLAATYEQY
TRBJ2-2 NA TRBV4-3 NA ASSRQANTGELF
TRBJ2-5 NA TRBV5-1 TRBD1 ASSFEGQIGETQY
TRBJ1-5 NA TRBV7-6 NA ASSPTVGNQPQH
TRBJ1-4 few TRBV7-2 TRBD1 ASSPGQGVVKLF
TRBJ1-1 few TRBV5-1 NA ASSGGQNTEAF
TRBJ1-2 few TRBV9 NA ASSVEGPQYGYT
TRBJ2-7 NA TRBV14 TRBD1 ASSQGDRQGRLYEQY
TRBJ1-1 NA TRBV2 TRBD1 ASWSRQGNMNTEAF
TRBJ2-7 NA TRBV7-9 NA ASSLGADSYEQY
TRBJ2-5 once TRBV5-1 NA ASKRQPHQETQY
TRBJ2-7 NA TRBV5-1 NA ASSLGLSTGIDEQY
TRBJ2-2 NA TRBV19 TRBD1 ASGGFRDRGPLGELF
TRBJ2-4 NA TRBV29-1 NA SVSEGLAKNIQY
TRBJ2-5 NA TRBV7-8 NA ASSLGLAVLQETQY
TRBJ1-1 NA TRBV5-1 NA ASSLARGYTEAF
TRBJ1-1 NA TRBV30 NA AWGLTNTEAF
TRBJ1-2 NA TRBV7-8 TRBD1 ASSPGTGVGYT
TRBJ1-5 NA TRBV4-1 TRBD1 ASSQDPDRVNQPQH
TRBJ1-3 NA TRBV6-1 NA ASSDRPGGGNTIY
TRBJ1-2 NA TRBV7-8 TRBD1 ASSLASGQGSNYGYT
TRBJ2-7 NA TRBV6-5 NA ASSLDTSRRDQY
TRBJ1-2 few TRBV18 NA ASSPLQENYGYT
TRBJ2-7 few TRBV6-5 TRBD2 ASSPFRGSSYEQY
TRBJ2-2 NA TRBV7-2 TRBD1 ASRWTGNGELF
TRBJ1-2 NA TRBV27 TRBD1 ATTRDRGSPNSGYT
TRBJ1-1 NA TRBV4-1 NA ASSQEWGRLNTEAF
TRBJ1-1 NA TRBV5-1 NA ASSEQGEAEAF
TRBJ1-2 NA TRBV9 NA ASSVAGENYGYT
TRBJ1-1 NA TRBV20-1 NA SALVRVAF
TRBJ2-3 NA TRBV4-1 TRBD1 ASSQDRGTAC
TRBJ2-1 NA TRBV9 NA ASSEGTRVANEQF
TRBJ2-7 NA TRBV28 TRBD2 ASSPEGLAGGMEQY
TRBJ1-1 few TRBV28 NA ASSFEVTGLNTEAF
TRBJ2-2 few TRBV10-2 NA ASSGVASANTGELF
TRBJ2-1 NA TRBV5-1 TRBD1 ASSLVRTGSYNEQF
TRBJ1-4 few TRBV30 NA ASNPGFATNEKLF
TRBJ2-6 NA TRBV29-1 NA SAQLGVQGVSGANVLT
TRBJ1-2 NA TRBV4-2 NA ASSQDQDWRELGGYT
TRBJ1-1 NA TRBV7-3 TRBD1 ASSPGQRNTEAF
TRBJ1-2 NA TRBV5-4 NA ASSNPGLYYGYT
TRBJ2-5 NA TRBV10-2 TRBD2 ASSETSGIGETQY
TRBJ2-7 NA TRBV5-4 TRBD2 ASSLAGYYEQY
TRBJ1-2 NA TRBV5-1 NA ASSLQGGSGNNYGYT
TRBJ1-1 few TRBV9 NA ASSVGQIGAEAF